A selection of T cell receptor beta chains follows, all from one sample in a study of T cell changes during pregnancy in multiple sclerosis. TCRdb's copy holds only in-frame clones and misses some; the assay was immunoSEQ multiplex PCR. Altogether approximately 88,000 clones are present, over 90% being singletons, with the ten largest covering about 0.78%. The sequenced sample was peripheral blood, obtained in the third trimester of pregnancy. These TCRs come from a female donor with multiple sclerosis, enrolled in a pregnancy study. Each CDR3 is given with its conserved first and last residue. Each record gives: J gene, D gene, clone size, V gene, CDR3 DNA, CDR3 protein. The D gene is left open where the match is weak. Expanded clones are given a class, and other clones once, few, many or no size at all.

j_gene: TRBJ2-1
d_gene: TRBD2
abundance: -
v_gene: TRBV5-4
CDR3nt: TGTGCCAGCAGCTATAGCGGGAGGGCCGATGAGCAGTTCTTC
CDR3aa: CASSYSGRADEQFF

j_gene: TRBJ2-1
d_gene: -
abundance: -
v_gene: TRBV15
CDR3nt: TGTGCCACCAGCAGAGATATGGGCAGATACAATGAGCAGTTCTTC
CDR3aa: CATSRDMGRYNEQFF

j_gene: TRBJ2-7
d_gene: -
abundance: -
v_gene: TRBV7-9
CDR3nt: TGTGCCAGCAGCGCAGGGGCCTCGGGGCACTACGAGCAGTACTTC
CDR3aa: CASSAGASGHYEQYF

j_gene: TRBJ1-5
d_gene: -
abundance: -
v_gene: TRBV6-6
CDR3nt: TGTGCCGGAGGGGTTTCCAATCAGCCCCAGCATTTT
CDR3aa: CAGGVSNQPQHF

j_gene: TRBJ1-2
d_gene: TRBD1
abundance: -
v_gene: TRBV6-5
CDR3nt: TGTGCCAGCAGTTATTTTTCTACTGACAGGGCCAGTGGCTACACCTTC
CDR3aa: CASSYFSTDRASGYTF

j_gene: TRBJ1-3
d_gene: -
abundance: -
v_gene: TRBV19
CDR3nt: TGTGCCACCTATGGGGGGGCCTACTACTCTGGAAACACCATATATTTT
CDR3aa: CATYGGAYYSGNTIYF

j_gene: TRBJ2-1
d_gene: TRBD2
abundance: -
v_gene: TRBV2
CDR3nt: TGTGCCAGCAGTCTTCGGACTAGCAGAAACAATGAGCAGTTCTTC
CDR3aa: CASSLRTSRNNEQFF

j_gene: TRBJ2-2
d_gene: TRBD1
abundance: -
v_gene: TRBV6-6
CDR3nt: TGTGCCAGCGAGGGCCCGACAGGGGTCCTTACCGGGGAGCTGTTTTTT
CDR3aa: CASEGPTGVLTGELFF

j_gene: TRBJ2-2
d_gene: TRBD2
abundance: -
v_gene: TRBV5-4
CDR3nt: TGTGCCAGCAGCGATCCCGGGACTAGCGCGGCCGGGGAGCTGTTTTTT
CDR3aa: CASSDPGTSAAGELFF

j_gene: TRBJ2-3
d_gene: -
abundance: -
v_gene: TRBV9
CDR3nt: TGTGCCAGCAGCGTTAGCGGAAGCACAGATACGCAGTATTTT
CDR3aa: CASSVSGSTDTQYF

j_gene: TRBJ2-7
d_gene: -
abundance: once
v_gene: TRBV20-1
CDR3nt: TGCAGTGCAGGACTTGGGGACGAGCAGTACTTC
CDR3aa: CSAGLGDEQYF

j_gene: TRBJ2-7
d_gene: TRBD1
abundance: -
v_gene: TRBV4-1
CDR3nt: TGCGCCAGCAGCCAATCAGTAGGGACAGGGTCCTACGAGCAGTACTTC
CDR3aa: CASSQSVGTGSYEQYF

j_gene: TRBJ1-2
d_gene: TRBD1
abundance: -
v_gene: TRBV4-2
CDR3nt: TGTGCCAGCAGCCCCACCGGGACAGAGAACTATGGCTACACCTTC
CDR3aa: CASSPTGTENYGYTF

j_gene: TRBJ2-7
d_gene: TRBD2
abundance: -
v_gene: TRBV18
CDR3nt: TGTGCCAGCTCACCGCTAGCGGGAGGACCCTACGAGCAGTACTTC
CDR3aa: CASSPLAGGPYEQYF

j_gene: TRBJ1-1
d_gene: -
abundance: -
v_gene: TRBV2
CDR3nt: TGTGCCAGCAGTGGACCGGGGAGAACAAACACTGAAGCTTTCTTT
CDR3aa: CASSGPGRTNTEAFF

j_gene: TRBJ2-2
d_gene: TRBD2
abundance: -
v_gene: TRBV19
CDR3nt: TGTGCCAGTTGTTCCCTAGCGGGAGTTAGCGGGGAGCTGTTTTTT
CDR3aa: CASCSLAGVSGELFF

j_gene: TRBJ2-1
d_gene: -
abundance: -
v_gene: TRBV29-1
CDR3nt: TGCAGCGTCGCACAGGGTCCCAATGAGCAGTTCTTC
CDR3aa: CSVAQGPNEQFF

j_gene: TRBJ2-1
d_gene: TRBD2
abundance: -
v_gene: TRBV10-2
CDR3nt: TGCGCCAGCAGGGAATATAGCGGGAATGAGCAGTTCTTC
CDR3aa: CASREYSGNEQFF

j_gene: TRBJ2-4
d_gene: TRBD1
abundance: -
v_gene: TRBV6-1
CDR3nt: TGTGCCAGCAGCGAAGACAGGGTCGAAGCCAAAAACATTCAGTACTTC
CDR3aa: CASSEDRVEAKNIQYF

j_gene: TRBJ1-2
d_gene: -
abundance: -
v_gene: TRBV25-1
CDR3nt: TGTGCCAGCAGTCAAGCAGGGGCCAGACAAAATGGCTACACCTTC
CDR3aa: CASSQAGARQNGYTF

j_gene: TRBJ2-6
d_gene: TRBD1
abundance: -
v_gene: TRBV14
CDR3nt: TGTGCCAGCAGCCAACGGACAGGCACCGGATCTGGGGCCAACGTCCTGACTTTC
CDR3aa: CASSQRTGTGSGANVLTF

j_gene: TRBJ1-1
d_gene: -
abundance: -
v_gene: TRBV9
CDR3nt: TGTGCCAGCAGCTCAACAGGGAGCACTGAAGCTTTCTTT
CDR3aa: CASSSTGSTEAFF

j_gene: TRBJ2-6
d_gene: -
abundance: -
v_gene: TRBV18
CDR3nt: TGTGCCAGCGTCCTTCGCTCTGGGGCCAACGTCCTGACTTTC
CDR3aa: CASVLRSGANVLTF

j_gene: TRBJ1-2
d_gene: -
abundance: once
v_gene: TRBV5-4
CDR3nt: TGTGCCAGCAGCTGGGGGGATGGCTACACCTTC
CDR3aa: CASSWGDGYTF

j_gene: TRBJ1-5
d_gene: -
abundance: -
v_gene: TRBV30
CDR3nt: TGTGCCTGGAGTGTACGAGGCCAGCCCCAGCATTTT
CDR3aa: CAWSVRGQPQHF

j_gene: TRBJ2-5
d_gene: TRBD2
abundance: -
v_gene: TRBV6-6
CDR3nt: TGTGCCAGTCAAGCGGGAGGGGAGACCCAGTACTTC
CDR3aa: CASQAGGETQYF